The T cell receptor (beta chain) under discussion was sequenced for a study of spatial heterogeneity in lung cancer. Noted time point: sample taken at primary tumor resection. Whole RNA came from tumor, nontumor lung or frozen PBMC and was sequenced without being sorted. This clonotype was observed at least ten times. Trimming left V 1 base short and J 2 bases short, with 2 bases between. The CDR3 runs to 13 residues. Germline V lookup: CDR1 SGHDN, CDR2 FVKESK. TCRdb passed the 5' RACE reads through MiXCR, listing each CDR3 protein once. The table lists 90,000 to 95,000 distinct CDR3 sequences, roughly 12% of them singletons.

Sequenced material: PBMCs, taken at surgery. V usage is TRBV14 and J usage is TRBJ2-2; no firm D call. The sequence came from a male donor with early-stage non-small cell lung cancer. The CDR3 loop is CASSQVNTGELFF. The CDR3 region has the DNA TGTGCCAGCAGCCAAGTAAACACCGGGGAGCTGTTTTTT.